The 17 T cell receptor beta chains in this list originate from one sample, sequenced in a study of blood T cell repertoires in COVID-19. Sequencing was performed with immunoSEQ multiplex PCR; in TCRdb, only in-frame clones are kept and a portion is missing. The data show about 62,000 clones, over 75% seen once. Sequencing input: peripheral blood. These receptors were taken from a woman aged 60 to 75 with COVID-19, enrolled during active disease.

The chain is built from TRBV5-4 and TRBJ2-3; the match to TRBD2 covers 8 bases. The ends lost 0 bases at V and 4 bases at J; junction bases unmatched: 7. CDR3 length: 16 amino acids. Per the germline V gene, CDR1 is SGHNT and CDR2 is YYREEE (reference sequence). The CDR3 region is CASSLGGTRVPDTQYF. The CDR3 bases are TGTGCCAGCAGCTTGGGTGGGACTAGAGTCCCAGATACGCAGTATTTT.

This clone appeared once. V is TRBV19 and J is TRBJ1-2; D unclear. The V and J ends lost 6 bases and 5 bases respectively, with 19 bases between them. The CDR3 length is 15 residues. Germline values: CDR1 LNHDA, CDR2 SQIVND (reference sequence). The CDR3 bases are TGTGCCAGTAGACCGGTGAATCTTCCTTCTTATGGCTACACCTTC. The encoded protein is CASRPVNLPSYGYTF.

As regards this clone: Other DNA sequences of this sample code for an identical CDR3. This sequence joins TRBV7-3 and TRBJ2-3; 9 nucleotides agree with TRBD2. CDR1 is SGHTA and CDR2 is FQGTGA in the germline V gene. The trim removed 4 bases at V and 2 bases at J, leaving 4 bases unmatched. This CDR3 region has 15 residues. CDR3 bases: TGTGCCAGCAGCTCAGCGGGAGGTTCCACAGATACGCAGTATTTT. Translation gives CASSSAGGSTDTQYF.

The chain carries TRBV28 and TRBJ1-6; D may be TRBD1 (5 bases). Looked up from germline, CDR1 is MDHEN and CDR2 is SYDVKM. This CDR3 is 16 amino acids long. Trimming took off 5 bases at V and 0 bases at J, with 11 bases between the two ends. This CDR3 is CASSLGVRSYNSPLHF. The CDR3 DNA reads TGTGCCAGCAGTCTAGGGGTCCGCTCCTATAATTCACCCCTCCACTTT.

This clone was seen only once. The chain carries TRBV10-3 and TRBJ1-2; perhaps TRBD1 as D (6 bases). CDR1 and CDR2 (germline): ENHRY, SYGVKD. The CDR3 consists of 14 residues. V shed 5 bases and J shed 4 bases, with 14 bases lying between them. CDR3 DNA: TGTGCCATCAGTACAGGGCCCAATTTCTATGGCTACACCTTC. It translates to CAISTGPNFYGYTF.

CDR3 nucleotides: TGTGCCAGCAGCCGAAGACAGGGTGGCACTGAAGCTTTCTTT. It translates to CASSRRQGGTEAFF. This rearrangement joins TRBV3-1 (or the pseudogene TRBV3-2) to TRBJ1-1, with 7 nucleotides matching TRBD1. The CDR3 runs to 14 residues. CDR1 is LGHDT and CDR2 is YNNKEL in the germline V gene (reference sequence). The ends lost 4 bases at V and 4 bases at J; junction bases unmatched: 6.

The CDR3 DNA reads TGTGCCAGCAGCATCTACCGGGACAGGTATGGCTACACCTTC. It translates to CASSIYRDRYGYTF. The chain links TRBV21-1 to TRBJ1-2; the table names TRBD1, a call not compared with the DNA. TRBV21-1 is flagged as a pseudogene. CDR3 size: 14 residues.

The rearrangement uses TRBV5-5 and TRBJ2-3; TRBD2 is a possible D gene (6 bases). V was trimmed by 0 bases and J by 0 bases, leaving 11 bases between them. The CDR3 extends over 16 amino acids. Germline CDR1 is SGHKS and CDR2 is YYEKEE (reference sequence). This CDR3 is CASSLAQRVSTDTQYF. The CDR3 bases are TGTGCCAGCAGCTTGGCCCAGCGGGTTAGCACAGATACGCAGTATTTT.

The chain couples TRBV24-1 to TRBJ2-5; 9 bases line up with TRBD1. The CDR3 sequence is 15 residues long. Germline V gives CDR1 KGHDR, CDR2 SFDVKD. The J segment lost 1 base and the V segment lost 6 bases, leaving 5 bases of the junction unmatched. In DNA form, the CDR3 reads TGTGCCACCAGTCGGACAGGGGCTAGCCAAGAGACCCAGTACTTC. It specifies CATSRTGASQETQYF.

This clone was counted only a few times. J is TRBJ2-7 and V is TRBV25-1, with a possible D match to TRBD2 (5 bases). The CDR3 spans 14 residues. CDR1 is MGHDK and CDR2 is SYGVNS in the germline V gene. V shed 1 base and J shed 5 bases, with 12 bases lying between them. The CDR3 DNA follows: TGTGCCAGCAGTGAATCGGCTAGCTGGAACGAGCAGTACTTC. Protein product: CASSESASWNEQYF.

This rearrangement joins TRBV24-1 to TRBJ1-2, with TRBD1 matching 9 bases. The V gene's germline CDR1 is KGHDR and CDR2 SFDVKD. The CDR3 spans 15 residues. V gave up 7 bases and J gave up 8 bases; unmatched junction bases: 13. CDR3 nucleotide sequence: TGTGCCACCAGGGGACCGGGACAGGGTAATCGGGGCTACACCTTC. It is translated as CATRGPGQGNRGYTF.

The chain links TRBV5-1 to TRBJ2-5; 9 bases map to TRBD2. Trimming took 0 bases from V and 7 from J; bases not matched to a gene: 7. Germline CDR1 and CDR2: SGHRS and YFSETQ. The CDR3 has 15 amino acids. The CDR3 nucleotides are TGCGCCAGCAGCTTGGAGACTAGCGGAGAAGGGACCCAGTACTTC. Its protein product is CASSLETSGEGTQYF.

This clone was seen a single time. V usage is TRBV19 and J usage is TRBJ2-2; tentative D call: TRBD1 (5 bases). Trimming pared 0 bases from V and 1 base from J, leaving 6 bases between. Per the germline V gene, CDR1 is LNHDA and CDR2 is SQIVND (reference sequence). This CDR3 contains 15 residues. The CDR3 loop is CASSIDGQNTGELFF. Here the CDR3 DNA reads TGTGCCAGTAGTATAGACGGACAGAACACCGGGGAGCTGTTTTTT.

J is TRBJ1-2 and V is TRBV5-4, with 9 bases that match TRBD1. CDR1 is SGHNT and CDR2 is YYREEE in the germline V gene (reference sequence). Trimming took 4 bases from V and 4 from J; bases not matched to a gene: 8. The CDR3 has 15 residues. In DNA, the CDR3 is TGTGCCAGCAGCACACAGGGGGCGCGTAGCTATGGCTACACCTTC. Translation gives CASSTQGARSYGYTF.

The chain couples TRBV28 to TRBJ1-5, with D unclear. Trimming cost V 5 bases and J 2 bases, with 13 bases left between them. Germline V gene lookup returns CDR1 MDHEN and CDR2 SYDVKM. The CDR3 is 15 residues long. CDR3 DNA: TGTGCCAGCAGTGTCGGGTGGAAGGGCAATCAGCCCCAGCATTTT. Translating gives CASSVGWKGNQPQHF.

The chain couples TRBV27 to TRBJ1-5; 8 nucleotides align to TRBD1. Trimming took 5 bases from V and 7 from J; bases not matched to a gene: 4. The CDR3 covers 13 residues. Per germline, CDR1 MNHEY and CDR2 SMNVEV (reference sequence). The CDR3, as DNA: TGTGCCAGCAGTGGACAGGGTGGCCAGCCCCAGCATTTT. Protein: CASSGQGGQPQHF.

This clone was observed once. The chain recombines TRBV7-2 with TRBJ2-3; D not resolved. Germline lookup yields CDR1 SGHTA and CDR2 FQGNSA. The CDR3 has 16 amino acids. Trimming shortened V by 1 base and J by 0 bases, and 11 bases separated the two germline ends. In DNA, the CDR3 is TGTGCCAGCAGCTTAGTACCTCTCACTAGCACAGATACGCAGTATTTT. It codes for CASSLVPLTSTDTQYF.